The 8 T cell receptor beta chains in this list originate from one sample, sequenced in a study of T cells expressing NK-cell markers. With the 5' RACE reads reprocessed, TCRdb shows one record per CDR3 protein and no DNA. Here the sample table reports about 460,000 distinct CDR3 sequences. The source material was blood T cells: a sorted CD56 or NKG2C T cell subset, CD4+ or CD8+ T cells, or bulk PBMC T cells (not recorded which). The receptors shown here come from a woman aged 45-65 years in good health.

This chain links TRBV15 with TRBJ2-2. Per germline, CDR1 LNHNV and CDR2 YYDKDF (reference sequence). The CDR3 runs to 15 residues. This CDR3 is CATSRMTANTGELFF.

The rearrangement joins TRBV24-1 to TRBJ2-2. The CDR3 spans 11 residues. Germline V lookup: CDR1 KGHDR, CDR2 SFDVKD. The chain's CDR3 is CATRNTGELFF.

The J gene is TRBJ2-3, the V gene TRBV15; TCRdb names TRBD2, which stays unverified in the absence of DNA. The CDR3 is 15 amino acids. Germline CDR1 LNHNV, CDR2 YYDKDF (reference sequence). CDR3 in amino acids: CATSRSAADTDTQYF. Using reference TRBV15 and TRBJ2-3 for the parts outside the CDR3, the full variable domain is DAMVIQNPRYQVTQFGKPVTLSCSQTLNHNVMYWYQQKSSQAPKLLFHYYDKDFNNEADTPDNFQSRRPNTSFCFLDIRSPGLGDTAMYLCATSRSAADTDTQYFGPGTRLTVL.

The CDR3 loop reads CASSLPSGLAEETQYF. The chain couples TRBV5-1 to TRBJ2-5; TCRdb picks TRBD2, but there is no DNA to check that call. CDR1 SGHRS and CDR2 YFSETQ come from the germline V gene. The CDR3 sequence is 16 residues long.

The chain carries TRBV19 and TRBJ2-1. Looked up from germline, CDR1 is LNHDA and CDR2 is SQIVND (reference sequence). The CDR3 consists of 14 residues. CDR3 residues: CASSMDLASNEQFF.

The genes are TRBV5-6 and TRBJ1-5. Germline-derived CDR1 and CDR2 are SGHDT and YYEEEE. The CDR3 loop spans 15 amino acids. The CDR3 sequence: CASSLGQLSSQPQHF.

CDR3 loop: CASSWAGIGQFF. The rearrangement joins TRBV6-2 or TRBV6-3 to TRBJ2-1; TCRdb picks TRBD2, but there is no DNA to check that call. Germline CDR1 reads MNHEY; CDR2 reads SVGEGT. CDR3 length: 12 amino acids.

J is TRBJ2-6 and V is TRBV29-1; the TCRdb call, TRBD1, lacks DNA for checking. This CDR3 is 20 amino acids long. Per germline, CDR1 SQVTM and CDR2 ANQGSEA. The CDR3 reads CSVVLGLRIGEPSGANVLTF.